The 20 T cell receptor beta chains below all came from one sample that was sequenced in a study of CD8+ T cells in alopecia areata. Extracted RNA was reverse transcribed into cDNA, the sequencing template. The protocol was immunoSEQ multiplex PCR, while the TCRdb copy is restricted to in-frame clones and leaves out a portion. In the table there are around 35,000 clones, approximately 52% of which are singletons. Sequenced: NKG2D-high CD8+ T cells sorted from blood. The receptor source for this set is a human donor with alopecia areata.

The chain combines TRBV5-1 with TRBJ2-1, with 7 bases identical to TRBD1. V shed 2 bases and J 10 bases; nucleotides not matched to a gene: 6. The germline CDR1 and CDR2 sequences are SGHRS and YFSETQ. The CDR3 is 13 amino acids. The CDR3 loop reads CASSFLGGDEQFF. In DNA, the CDR3 is TGCGCCAGCAGCTTTTTAGGGGGCGACGAGCAGTTCTTC.

The chain couples TRBV9 to TRBJ1-2; weak D call: TRBD1 (5 bases). This CDR3 contains 12 residues. Germline-derived CDR1 and CDR2 are SGDLS and YYNGEE. V lost 3 bases and J 4 bases, leaving 7 bases between the germline ends. CDR3 bases: TGTGCCAGCAGCGGGGACCTCTATGGCTACACCTTC. Translated, it gives CASSGDLYGYTF.

The gene calls are TRBV7-8 and TRBJ2-1; TRBD2 agrees at 13 bases. CDR3 length equals 16 residues. V shed 4 bases and J 4 bases; nucleotides not matched to a gene: 4. The germline CDR1 and CDR2 sequences are SGHVS and FQNEAQ. The CDR3 sequence is CASSSGTSGAYNEQFF. The DNA for the CDR3 is TGTGCCAGCAGCTCTGGGACTAGCGGGGCGTACAATGAGCAGTTCTTC.

The chain uses TRBV27 and TRBJ2-1; 11 bases match TRBD2. J was trimmed by 12 bases and V by 7 bases; bases with no gene match: 8. Germline CDR1 MNHEY, CDR2 SMNVEV (reference sequence). The CDR3 has 13 residues. The CDR3 DNA follows: TGTGCCAGCAACCTAGCGGGGGGCCGGTGGCAGTTCTTC. This gives the protein CASNLAGGRWQFF.

The V gene is TRBV4-1, the J gene TRBJ1-2; D uncertain. Germline V gene sequence: CDR1 MGHRA, CDR2 YSYEKL. The CDR3 spans 13 residues. V was trimmed by 3 bases and J by 6 bases, leaving 11 bases between them. CDR3 sequence reads: CASSHVGGNGYTF. Here the CDR3 DNA reads TGCGCCAGCAGCCACGTGGGAGGGAATGGCTACACCTTC.

Only a few counts were recorded for this clone. The V gene is TRBV9, the J gene TRBJ2-2; 10 bases map to TRBD2. J was trimmed by 2 bases and V by 1 base; bases with no gene match: 2. In germline, CDR1 is SGDLS, CDR2 YYNGEE. CDR3 size: 16 residues. The CDR3 is CASSVLAGANTGELFF. CDR3 DNA: TGTGCCAGCAGCGTACTAGCGGGAGCCAACACCGGGGAGCTGTTTTTT.

V gene TRBV7-2 combines with J gene TRBJ2-7; 8 positions match TRBD2. The germline gives CDR1 SGHTA, CDR2 FQGNSA. This CDR3 has 15 amino acids. J was trimmed by 3 bases and V by 3 bases; bases with no gene match: 7. The CDR3 region has the DNA TGTGCCAGCAGCTTTGACCCTAGCGGGTACTACGAGCAGTACTTC. Translation gives CASSFDPSGYYEQYF.

At least ten counts were recorded for this clone. V gene TRBV28 combines with J gene TRBJ1-1; D possibly corresponds to TRBD1 (6 bases). This CDR3 contains 14 residues. Germline assignment: CDR1 MDHEN and CDR2 SYDVKM. V gave up 5 bases and J gave up 4 bases, with 14 bases separating them. The CDR3 DNA follows: TGTGCCAGCAGTCCGCTACAGGGTGTCACTGAAGCTTTCTTT. The encoded protein is CASSPLQGVTEAFF.

The chain recombines TRBV4-1 with TRBJ1-3; D might be TRBD1 (5 bases). V lost 1 base to trimming and J lost 0 bases, with 7 bases between them. The germline V gene encodes CDR1 MGHRA and CDR2 YSYEKL. This CDR3 spans 15 amino acids. DNA for the CDR3: TGCGCCAGCAGCCAAGGACAGCTCTCTGGAAACACCATATATTTT. Translated, it gives CASSQGQLSGNTIYF.

The J gene is TRBJ1-1, the V gene TRBV6-1; D ambiguous. Trimming took off 2 bases at V and 8 bases at J, with 15 bases between the two ends. This CDR3 contains 14 residues. Germline values: CDR1 MNHNS, CDR2 SASEGT. CDR3 DNA sequence: TGTGCCAGCAGTGAAAGGATTGGAACAGTCGAAGCTTTCTTT. Protein product: CASSERIGTVEAFF.

This clone was observed a few times. The chain combines TRBV21-1 with TRBJ2-7; TRBD2 is taken as the D call from the table, unchecked against the DNA. TRBV21-1 counts as a pseudogene. The CDR3 extends over 16 amino acids. Here the CDR3 reads CASSKGFGGRPYEQYF. The DNA of the CDR3 is TGTGCCAGCAGCAAAGGGTTTGGCGGGAGGCCCTACGAGCAGTACTTC.

The chain has TRBV29-1 and TRBJ2-2; 7 positions match TRBD1. Germline trimming cut 1 base from V and 6 bases from J; bases unmatched to any gene: 2. CDR1 is SQVTM, CDR2 ANQGSEA, per germline. The CDR3 has 13 amino acids. This CDR3 is CSVEAQGAGELFF. The CDR3 bases are TGCAGCGTTGAAGCGCAGGGGGCCGGGGAGCTGTTTTTT.

The genes are TRBV5-1 and TRBJ2-5; the D gene is possibly TRBD2 (6 bases). The CDR3 length is 13 residues. Looked up from germline, CDR1 is SGHRS and CDR2 is YFSETQ. Trimming took off 7 bases at V and 5 bases at J, with 15 bases between the two ends. The CDR3 region has the DNA TGCGCCAGCGGGTCGACTGGAGGGGAGACCCAGTACTTC. It is translated as CASGSTGGETQYF.

This rearrangement joins TRBV29-1 to TRBJ1-3; D gene unclear. The V end was cut by 8 bases, the J end by 14 bases, with 19 bases between. The CDR3 has 11 amino acids. Germline lookup yields CDR1 SQVTM and CDR2 ANQGSEA. This CDR3 reads CSIGGPVGLYF. For the CDR3, the DNA is TGCAGCATTGGCGGGCCTGTTGGGCTATATTTT. Variable domain in full (rest from reference TRBV29-1 and TRBJ1-3): SAVISQKPSRDICQRGTSLTIQCQVDSQVTMMFWYRQQPGQSLTLIATANQGSEATYESGFVIDKFPISRPNLTFSTLTVSNMSPEDSSIYLCSIGGPVGLYFGEGSWLTVV.

This clone was seen only a few times. V gene TRBV4-2 combines with J gene TRBJ2-2; a possible D gene is TRBD2 (5 bases). The ends were cut back, 0 bases at V and 0 bases at J, with 11 bases in the middle. The CDR3 has 17 amino acids. Germline CDR1 reads LGHNA; CDR2 reads YNFKEQ. The CDR3 nucleotides are TGTGCCAGCAGCCAAGATCCCAGCGGAACGAACACCGGGGAGCTGTTTTTT. Protein sequence: CASSQDPSGTNTGELFF.

The chain employs TRBV7-8 and TRBJ2-7; possible D gene TRBD1, 6 bases. Trimming stripped 5 bases from V and 6 bases from J, with 11 bases between. The germline gives CDR1 SGHVS, CDR2 FQNEAQ. The CDR3 contains 12 residues. In DNA form, the CDR3 reads TGTGCCAGCAGCGCCAACAGGGTCGAGCAGTACTTC. Amino acid sequence: CASSANRVEQYF. The entire variable domain, with the rest obtained from reference TRBV7-8 and TRBJ2-7, is as follows: GAGVSQSPRYKVAKRGQDVALRCDPISGHVSLFWYQQALGQGPEFLTYFQNEAQLDKSGLPSDRFFAERPEGSVSTLKIQRTQQEDSAVYLCASSANRVEQYFGPGTRLTVT.

This chain uses TRBV27 with TRBJ1-2; D gene ambiguous. CDR1 and CDR2 (germline): MNHEY, SMNVEV (reference sequence). The CDR3 is made up of 12 amino acids. V was clipped by 5 bases and J by 2 bases, with 6 bases between them. CDR3 sequence: CASSPRNYGYTF. The DNA for the CDR3 is TGTGCCAGCAGTCCTCGGAACTATGGCTACACCTTC.

The chain couples TRBV7-9 to TRBJ2-7; a possible D gene is TRBD2 (6 bases). The CDR3 covers 13 residues. V was cut by 4 bases and J by 3 bases, with 10 bases left in between. Germline CDR1 reads SEHNR; CDR2 reads FQNEAQ (reference sequence). The CDR3 here is CASSWGEFYEQYF. The CDR3 DNA follows: TGTGCCAGCAGCTGGGGGGAATTCTACGAGCAGTACTTC.

This clone was recorded only once. This chain uses TRBV18 with TRBJ2-7; 8 nucleotides line up with TRBD1. CDR3 size: 14 residues. Germline V gene data show CDR1 as KGHSH and CDR2 as LQKENI. With V trimmed by 2 bases and J by 7 bases, 7 bases remained unmatched. The CDR3 region has the DNA TGTGCCAGCTCACCAGGGACAGGTTTGGCGGAGCAGTACTTC. This translates into CASSPGTGLAEQYF.

This clone has only a few counts. The chain recombines TRBV29-1 with TRBJ2-1; D gene ambiguous. The ends were cut back, 3 bases at V and 0 bases at J, with 18 bases in the middle. This CDR3 region has 17 residues. The germline CDR1 and CDR2 sequences are SQVTM and ANQGSEA. Here the CDR3 reads CSVDPRHTAGSYNEQFF. The CDR3 DNA is TGCAGCGTTGACCCCAGACACACGGCCGGCTCCTACAATGAGCAGTTCTTC.